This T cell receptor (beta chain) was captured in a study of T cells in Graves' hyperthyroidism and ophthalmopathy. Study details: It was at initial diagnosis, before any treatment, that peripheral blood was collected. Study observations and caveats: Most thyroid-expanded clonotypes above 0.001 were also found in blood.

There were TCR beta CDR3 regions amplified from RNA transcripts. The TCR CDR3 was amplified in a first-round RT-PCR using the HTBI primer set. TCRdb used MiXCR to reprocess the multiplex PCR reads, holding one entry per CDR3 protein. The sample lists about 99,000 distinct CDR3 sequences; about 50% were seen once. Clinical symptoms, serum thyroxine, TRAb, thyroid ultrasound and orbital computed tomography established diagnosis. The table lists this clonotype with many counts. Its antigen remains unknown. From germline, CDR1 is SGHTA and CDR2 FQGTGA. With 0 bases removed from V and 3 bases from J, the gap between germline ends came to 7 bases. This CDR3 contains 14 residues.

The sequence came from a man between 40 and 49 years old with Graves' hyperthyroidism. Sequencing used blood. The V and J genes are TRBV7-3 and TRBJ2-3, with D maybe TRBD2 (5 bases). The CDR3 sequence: CASSLTGETDTQYF. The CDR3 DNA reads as TGTGCCAGCAGCTTAACGGGAGAGACAGATACGCAGTATTTT. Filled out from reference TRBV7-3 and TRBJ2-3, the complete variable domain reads GAGVSQTPSNKVTEKGKYVELRCDPISGHTALYWYRQSLGQGPEFLIYFQGTGAADDSGLPNDRFFAVRPEGSVSTLKIQRTERGDSAVYLCASSLTGETDTQYFGPGTRLTVL.